The rows below give T cell receptor beta chains drawn from one sample of a study of control samples from healthy donors and cancer patients. TCRdb's table, derived via immunoSEQ multiplex PCR, lists solely in-frame clones and lacks some. The table lists about 72,000 clones, approximately 92% of them singletons. The specimen was blood. The receptor set was obtained from an older woman in good health. Both conserved end residues are part of each CDR3. A D gene is named only where the DNA matches it firmly. Clone size is not always given. Where it is, it says once, few, many or a class for expanded clones.

v_call	clone_size	j_call	d_call	cdr3_aa	cdr3_nt
TRBV5-8	once	TRBJ2-3	.	CASSLGAVVSTDTQYF	TGTGCCAGCAGCTTGGGGGCAGTGGTAAGCACAGATACGCAGTATTTT
TRBV7-2	.	TRBJ1-5	.	CASSLGGGQPQHF	TGTGCCAGCAGCTTGGGGGGGGGTCAGCCCCAGCATTTT
TRBV11-2	.	TRBJ2-1	TRBD2	CASRQGLASYNEQFF	TGTGCCAGCAGACAAGGACTAGCGTCCTACAATGAGCAGTTCTTC
TRBV24-1	.	TRBJ2-1	.	CATSDPATEQFF	TGTGCCACCAGTGACCCGGCCACTGAGCAGTTCTTC
TRBV28	.	TRBJ2-1	.	CASSLAGPGYNEQFF	TGTGCCAGCAGTTTAGCTGGCCCCGGCTACAATGAGCAGTTCTTC
TRBV11-2	.	TRBJ2-7	.	CASSLVLEVSRGEQYF	TGTGCCAGCAGCTTAGTCTTGGAGGTCAGTAGAGGCGAGCAGTACTTC
TRBV7-9	once	TRBJ1-2	TRBD1	CASSLDRGNGYTF	TGTGCCAGCAGCTTAGACAGGGGGAATGGCTACACCTTC
TRBV4-2	.	TRBJ2-3	TRBD2	CASSQELAGDLDTQYF	TGTGCCAGCAGCCAAGAGCTAGCGGGAGATCTAGATACGCAGTATTTT
TRBV5-1	.	TRBJ2-7	.	CASSLVEQYF	TGCGCCAGCAGCTTGGTCGAGCAGTACTTC
TRBV25-1	.	TRBJ2-3	.	CASAGLADTQYF	TGTGCCAGCGCAGGGTTGGCAGATACGCAGTATTTT
TRBV5-1	.	TRBJ1-1	.	CASSLDRSEAFF	TGCGCCAGCAGCTTGGACAGGAGTGAAGCTTTCTTT
TRBV7-2	.	TRBJ2-5	.	CASSFGGLAGLQETQYF	TGTGCCAGCAGCTTCGGCGGTCTCGCGGGATTACAAGAGACCCAGTACTTC
TRBV6-5	.	TRBJ1-2	TRBD1	CASRGQGDGYTF	TGTGCCAGCAGAGGACAGGGGGATGGCTACACCTTC
TRBV4-2	.	TRBJ1-2	.	CASSQGTIGRVYGYTF	TGTGCCAGCAGCCAGGGGACCATCGGGAGAGTCTATGGCTACACCTTC
TRBV7-9	.	TRBJ2-1	.	CASSLEGGGYNEQFF	TGTGCCAGCAGCTTAGAGGGTGGAGGATACAATGAGCAGTTCTTC
TRBV6-1	.	TRBJ1-2	.	CASREGGDNGYTF	TGTGCCAGCAGAGAAGGTGGGGATAATGGCTACACCTTC
TRBV10-3	.	TRBJ2-3	.	CAITPGSGTDTQYF	TGTGCCATCACCCCGGGTAGCGGCACAGATACGCAGTATTTT
TRBV6-5	.	TRBJ1-1	.	CASSPTVEVAEAFF	TGTGCCAGCAGTCCGACGGTTGAAGTTGCTGAAGCTTTCTTT